This TCR beta chain was retrieved from a study of blood T cell repertoires in COVID-19. Across the whole study: Acute and convalescent COVID-19 samples came from the United States, Italy and Spain. Sources were T cells, B-cell-depleted T cells, or PBMCs; the material itself was cDNA or gDNA.

CDR3 length: 15 residues. CDR1 and CDR2 from the germline V gene are SGHRS and YFSETQ. V lost 3 bases, J lost 0 bases, and 11 bases lay in between. Authors' data handling: Reference gene primer amplification gave nucleated cell count estimates. Sequencing was performed with immunoSEQ multiplex PCR; in TCRdb, only in-frame clones are kept and a portion is missing. The V and J calls and clone size are taken from that table; D and trimming were inferred from the DNA. The data hold about 240,000 clones, with approximately 78% observed a single time. The rearrangement uses TRBV5-1 and TRBJ2-3; D possibly corresponds to TRBD1 (6 bases). The sequencing input was peripheral blood. This TCR derives from a woman aged 60-75 years with active or convalescent COVID-19. The CDR3 coding sequence is TGCGCCAGCAGCTCCAATAGGGGGAGCACAGATACGCAGTATTTT. It codes for CASSSNRGSTDTQYF.